The source of this T cell receptor (beta chain) is a study of beta chain features in type 1 diabetes. Study-wide findings and caveats: Junctions at VDJ sites from type 1 diabetes patients had fewer insertions and more deletions. Any role of HLA type in TCRB rearrangement remained unresolved here. There was a moderate but significant shortening of TCRB CDR3s in all four CD4+ subsets of Type 1 diabetes patients. Patients' naive, central memory and Treg TCRB repertoires seemed closer to one another than those of healthy donors.

Note on this clone: Its antigen is not identified.

From germline, CDR1 is MGHDK and CDR2 SYGVNS. Trimming at V came to 5 bases and at J to 0 bases, leaving 14 bases not matched to a gene. This CDR3 is built from 18 residues. The entirety of the isolated RNA underwent reverse transcription, so expressed TCRB transcripts were sequenced. Average reads for naive, central memory and regulatory T cell samples were several million. Profiling relied on immunoSEQ multiplex PCR, and the TCRdb table lists in-frame clones only, not all of them. The repertoire holds some 700,000 clones, with about an eighth as singletons. Material for sequencing was naive CD4+ T cells from blood. This TCR was recovered from a man aged 18 to 29 with type 1 diabetes. The J gene is TRBJ2-7, the V gene TRBV25-1; 9 bases agree with TRBD1. The CDR3 sequence is CASSKPGTGPSPSYEQYF. The CDR3 DNA follows: TGTGCCAGCAGTAAACCCGGGACAGGGCCTTCTCCCTCCTACGAGCAGTACTTC.